These 6 T cell receptor beta chains were sequenced from one sample in a study of shared clonotypes between healthy human individuals. TCRdb's table, derived via immunoSEQ multiplex PCR, lists solely in-frame clones and lacks some. The profile shows 2 million to 3 million clones, 93% of them singletons. The sample consisted of naive CD4+ T cells from PBMCs. Described subset: CD45RA+ positively selected. The origin of the receptors is a man younger than 35 in good health. Some clones in this sample may be carry-over from other donors' samples.

The chain is built from TRBV5-5 and TRBJ1-1; D unclear. Trimming cost V 4 bases and J 1 base, with 14 bases left between them. This CDR3 has 15 amino acids. Germline V gives CDR1 SGHKS, CDR2 YYEKEE (reference sequence). The CDR3 DNA follows: TGTGCCAGCAGCAACCCACGGCACGGGAACACTGAAGCTTTCTTT. Translation: CASSNPRHGNTEAFF. Using reference TRBV5-5 and TRBJ1-1 for the parts outside the CDR3, the full variable domain is DAGVTQSPTHLIKTRGQQVTLRCSPISGHKSVSWYQQVLGQGPQFIFQYYEKEERGRGNFPDRFSARQFPNYSSELNVNALLLGDSALYLCASSNPRHGNTEAFFGQGTRLTVV.

The V and J genes are TRBV6-5 and TRBJ1-2; no reliable D call. Trimming stripped 0 bases from V and 5 bases from J, with 7 bases between. Germline CDR1 MNHEY, CDR2 SVGAGI. The CDR3 sequence is 13 residues long. Here the CDR3 DNA reads TGTGCCAGCAGTTACTCATCGAAATATGGCTACACCTTC. This sequence encodes CASSYSSKYGYTF.

This clone was detected once. The gene calls are TRBV5-4 and TRBJ2-1; TRBD2 matches at 7 bases. The junction had 9 bases not matched to a gene; V was cut back by 3 bases and J by 6 bases. The CDR3 is 15 amino acids. The germline V gene has CDR1 SGHNT and CDR2 YYREEE (reference sequence). CDR3 sequence: CASSSGTTGFNEQFF. The CDR3 nucleotides read TGTGCCAGCAGCTCCGGGACTACCGGTTTCAATGAGCAGTTCTTC.

A word on this clone: Within the sample, other DNA sequences also encode this same CDR3. The rearrangement links TRBV7-2 to TRBJ2-5; 8 bases agree with TRBD1. The CDR3 has 14 amino acids. CDR1 and CDR2 (germline): SGHTA, FQGNSA. J was trimmed by 2 bases and V by 2 bases; bases with no gene match: 1. The CDR3 DNA is TGTGCCAGCAGCTTAAACAGGGGGCAAGAGACCCAGTACTTC. Translated, it gives CASSLNRGQETQYF.

The chain carries TRBV28 and TRBJ2-3; TRBD1 or TRBD2 may be the D gene (5 bases each). Trimming took off 5 bases at V and 4 bases at J, with 10 bases between the two ends. From germline, CDR1 is MDHEN and CDR2 SYDVKM. There are 13 residues in the CDR3. The CDR3 spells CASSQGPPDTQYF. The CDR3 DNA sequence: TGTGCCAGCAGTCAGGGACCCCCAGATACGCAGTATTTT.

The chain uses TRBV28 and TRBJ2-7; D could derive from TRBD1 or TRBD2 (5 bases each). Germline CDR1 is MDHEN and CDR2 is SYDVKM. The CDR3 is 14 amino acids. Between the trimmed V and J ends, which lost 6 bases and 3 bases, there was a span of 15 bases. The CDR3 region is CASRNRRDLYEQYF. CDR3 DNA: TGTGCCAGCAGGAACCGCCGGGACCTCTACGAGCAGTACTTC. Looking up the rest from reference TRBV28 and TRBJ2-7 gives the full variable domain: DVKVTQSSRYLVKRTGEKVFLECVQDMDHENMFWYRQDPGLGLRLIYFSYDVKMKEKGDIPEGYSVSREKKERFSLILESASTNQTSMYLCASRNRRDLYEQYFGPGTRLTVT.